This T cell receptor (beta chain) emerged from a study of T cells in Graves' hyperthyroidism and ophthalmopathy. Amplified TCR beta CDR3 regions came from RNA transcripts. HTBI primers were used for first-round RT-PCR of the TCR CDR3. In TCRdb, the multiplex PCR reads were re-called with MiXCR into one record per CDR3 protein. The sample holds approximately 250,000 distinct CDR3 sequences, approximately 25% seen once. Uncontrolled infection, other autoimmune disease, pregnancy or lactation barred patients from enrollment. This clonotype was detected many times. Trimming at V came to 4 bases and at J to 0 bases, leaving 4 bases not matched to a gene. Germline V CDR1 and CDR2: MNHEY, SVGAGI. The CDR3 sequence is 15 residues long.

Sequencing used blood. This receptor was identified in a woman in her forties with Graves' ophthalmopathy. The V and J genes are TRBV6-5 and TRBJ2-7; TRBD1 agrees at 9 bases. CDR3 DNA: TGTGCCAGCAGTTCGGGACAGGGCCCCTCCTACGAGCAGTACTTC. Amino acids: CASSSGQGPSYEQYF.